What follows are 8 T cell receptor beta chains derived from one specimen sequenced in a study of cytomegalovirus exposure and HLA in healthy donors. Only in-frame clones appear in the TCRdb table, and some are missing; sequencing was by immunoSEQ multiplex PCR. The sample lists over 150,000 clones, 89% occurring once. Sequencing used PBMCs. The receptors derive from a man between 18 and 29 years old in good health and CMV-seropositive.

J is TRBJ2-7 and V is TRBV4-1; D is uncertain. Looked up from germline, CDR1 is MGHRA and CDR2 is YSYEKL. This CDR3 has 17 amino acids. The ends were cut back, 1 base at V and 0 bases at J, with 16 bases in the middle. The CDR3 bases are TGCGCCAGCAGCCAAGGAGGCTCATCAAGCCTCTCCTACGAGCAGTACTTC. Its translation is CASSQGGSSSLSYEQYF.

CDR3 protein: CASSPWTSGGPVDIQYF. CDR3 DNA sequence: TGTGCCAGCAGCCCATGGACTAGCGGGGGCCCGGTGGACATTCAGTACTTC. The rearrangement links TRBV5-8 to TRBJ2-4; TRBD2 aligns across 13 bases. The CDR3 has 17 residues. Germline CDR1 and CDR2: SGHTS and YDEGEE. J lost 8 bases, V lost 4 bases, and 12 bases had no gene match.

This clone turned up a few times. The gene calls are TRBV11-1 and TRBJ2-7; D uncertain. Germline V gene sequence: CDR1 SGHAT, CDR2 FQDESV (reference sequence). The CDR3 is 12 amino acids. Trimming pared 1 base from V and 6 bases from J, leaving 7 bases between. The CDR3 region is CASSLVPGEQYF. The CDR3, as DNA: TGTGCCAGCAGCTTAGTCCCCGGCGAGCAGTACTTC.

The CDR3 loop is CASSQGQGPGNTIYF. CDR3 in DNA: TGTGCCAGCAGCCAGGGACAGGGCCCTGGAAACACCATATATTTT. The chain has TRBV9 and TRBJ1-3, with 9 bases lining up with TRBD1. This CDR3 spans 15 amino acids. J was trimmed by 2 bases and V by 4 bases; bases with no gene match: 4. Per germline, CDR1 SGDLS and CDR2 YYNGEE.

A remark on this clone: Relative to the germline gene, one junction end is altered; a read error may explain this. This CDR3 is also generated by other DNA sequences in the sample. The V gene is TRBV5-6, the J gene TRBJ2-7, with 7 bases that match TRBD2. The CDR3 length is 17 residues. Germline V gene data show CDR1 as SGHDT and CDR2 as YYEEEE. The CDR3 spells CASSPLGPSGYSYEQYF. CDR3 sequence (DNA): TGTGCCAGCAGCCCACTAGGTCCTAGCGGTTACTCCTATGAGCAGTACTTC.

The chain joins TRBV7-3 to TRBJ2-2, with 10 bases fitting TRBD2. The CDR3 extends over 16 amino acids. Trimming at V came to 2 bases and at J to 5 bases, leaving 5 bases not matched to a gene. Germline V gives CDR1 SGHTA, CDR2 FQGTGA. CDR3 coding DNA: TGTGCCAGCAGCTTAGCTAGCGGGAGTTATACCGGGGAGCTGTTTTTT. Amino acid sequence: CASSLASGSYTGELFF.

The gene calls are TRBV9 and TRBJ2-2; D perhaps matches TRBD2 (6 bases). Trimming shortened V by 2 bases and J by 7 bases, and 6 bases separated the two germline ends. The CDR3 sequence is 12 residues long. In germline, CDR1 is SGDLS, CDR2 YYNGEE. This chain's CDR3 is CASSVEGGELFF. CDR3 nucleotides: TGTGCCAGCAGCGTGGAGGGCGGGGAGCTGTTTTTT. The full variable domain, completed using reference TRBV9 and TRBJ2-2, is DSGVTQTPKHLITATGQRVTLRCSPRSGDLSVYWYQQSLDQGLQFLIQYYNGEERAKGNILERFSAQQFPDLHSELNLSSLELGDSALYFCASSVEGGELFFGEGSRLTVL.

This clone has just one count. This chain joins TRBV29-1 and TRBJ2-1, with 10 nucleotides matching TRBD2. The CDR3 loop spans 16 amino acids. V lost 2 bases to trimming and J lost 8 bases; unmatched junction nucleotides: 12. Germline assignment: CDR1 SQVTM and CDR2 ANQGSEA. Here the CDR3 reads CSVEMASGSGWDEQFF. CDR3 DNA: TGCAGCGTTGAAATGGCTAGCGGGAGTGGTTGGGATGAGCAGTTCTTC.